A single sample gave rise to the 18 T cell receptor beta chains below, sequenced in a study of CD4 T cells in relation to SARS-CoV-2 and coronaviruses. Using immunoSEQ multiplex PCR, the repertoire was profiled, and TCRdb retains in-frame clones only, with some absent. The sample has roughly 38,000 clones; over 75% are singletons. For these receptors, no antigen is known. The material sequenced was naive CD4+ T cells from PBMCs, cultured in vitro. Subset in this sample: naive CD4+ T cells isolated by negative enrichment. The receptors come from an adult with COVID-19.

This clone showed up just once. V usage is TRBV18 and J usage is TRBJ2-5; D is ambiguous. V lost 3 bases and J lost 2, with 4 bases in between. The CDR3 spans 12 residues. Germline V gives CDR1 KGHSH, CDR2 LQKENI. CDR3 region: CASSPAQETQYF. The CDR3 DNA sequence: TGTGCCAGCTCACCGGCTCAAGAGACCCAGTACTTC.

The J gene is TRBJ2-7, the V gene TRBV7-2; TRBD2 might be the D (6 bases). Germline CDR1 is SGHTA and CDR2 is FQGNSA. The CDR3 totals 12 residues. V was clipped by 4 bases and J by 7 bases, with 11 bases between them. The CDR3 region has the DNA TGTGCCAGCAGCTGGGACTTTGGGGAGCAGTACTTC. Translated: CASSWDFGEQYF.

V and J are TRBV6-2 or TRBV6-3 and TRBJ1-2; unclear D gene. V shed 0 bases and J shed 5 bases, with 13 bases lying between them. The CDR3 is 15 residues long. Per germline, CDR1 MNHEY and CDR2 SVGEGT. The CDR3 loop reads CASSYSAGDPYGYTF. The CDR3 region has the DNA TGTGCCAGCAGTTACTCAGCTGGAGATCCTTATGGCTACACCTTC.

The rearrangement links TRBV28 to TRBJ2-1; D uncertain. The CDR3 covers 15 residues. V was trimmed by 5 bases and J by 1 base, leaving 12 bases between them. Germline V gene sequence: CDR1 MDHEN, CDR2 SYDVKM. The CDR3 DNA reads TGTGCCAGCAGTGGGCAGGAGAGGTCCTACAATGAGCAGTTCTTC. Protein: CASSGQERSYNEQFF.

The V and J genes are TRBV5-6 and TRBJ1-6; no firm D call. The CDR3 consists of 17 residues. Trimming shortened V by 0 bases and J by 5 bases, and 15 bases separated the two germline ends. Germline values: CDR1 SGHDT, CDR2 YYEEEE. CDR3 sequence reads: CASSLELSALHNSPLHF. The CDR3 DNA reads TGTGCCAGCAGCTTGGAGCTTTCGGCACTACATAATTCACCCCTCCACTTT.

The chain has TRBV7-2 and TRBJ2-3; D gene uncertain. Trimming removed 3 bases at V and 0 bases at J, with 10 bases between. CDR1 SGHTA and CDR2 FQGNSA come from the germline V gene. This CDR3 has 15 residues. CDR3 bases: TGTGCCAGCAGCTTGGCTCCTACTAGCACAGATACGCAGTATTTT. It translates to CASSLAPTSTDTQYF.

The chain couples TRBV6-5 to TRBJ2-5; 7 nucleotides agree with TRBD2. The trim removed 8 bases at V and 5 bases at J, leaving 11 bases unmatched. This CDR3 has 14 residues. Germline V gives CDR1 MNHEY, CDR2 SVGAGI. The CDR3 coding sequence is TGTGCCAGCGGGGCGGGAGAACCCTGGGAGACCCAGTACTTC. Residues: CASGAGEPWETQYF.

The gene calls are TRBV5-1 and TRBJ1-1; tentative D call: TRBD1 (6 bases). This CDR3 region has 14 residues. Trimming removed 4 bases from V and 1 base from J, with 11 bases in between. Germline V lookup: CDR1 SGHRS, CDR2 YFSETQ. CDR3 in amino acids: CASSPQGSNTEAFF. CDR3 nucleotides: TGCGCCAGCAGCCCGCAGGGGTCGAACACTGAAGCTTTCTTT.

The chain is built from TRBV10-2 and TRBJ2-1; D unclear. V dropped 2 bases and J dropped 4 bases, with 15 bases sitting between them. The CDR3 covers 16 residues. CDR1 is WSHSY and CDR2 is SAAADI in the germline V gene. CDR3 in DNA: TGCGCCAGCAGTGAGAACGTATGGTACTATTACAATGAGCAGTTCTTC. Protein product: CASSENVWYYYNEQFF.

The CDR3 DNA reads TGTGCCAGCAGCTCCTCCCAAAGGGTGGGGGGAGATACGCAGTATTTT. Amino acids: CASSSSQRVGGDTQYF. V usage is TRBV13 and J usage is TRBJ2-3; D may be TRBD2 (6 bases). Germline values: CDR1 PRHDT, CDR2 FYEKMQ (reference sequence). Trimming removed 4 bases from V and 5 bases from J, with 19 bases in between. This CDR3 is built from 16 residues.

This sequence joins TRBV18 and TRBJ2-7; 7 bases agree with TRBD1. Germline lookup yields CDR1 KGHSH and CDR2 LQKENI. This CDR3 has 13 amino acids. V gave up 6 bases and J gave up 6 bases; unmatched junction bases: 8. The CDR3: CASSPTTGFEQYF. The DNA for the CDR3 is TGTGCCAGCTCGCCCACGACAGGGTTCGAGCAGTACTTC.

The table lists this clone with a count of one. Here the CDR3 DNA reads TGTGCCAGAAGCATCCGCCCGACTAGCGGATCCTACAATGAGCAGTTCTTC. Amino acid sequence: CARSIRPTSGSYNEQFF. The rearrangement joins TRBV5-3 to TRBJ2-1; 9 bases line up with TRBD2. TRBV5-3 is an ORF; its function is uncertain. The CDR3 has 17 residues. Germline trimming cut 4 bases from V and 1 base from J; bases unmatched to any gene: 9.

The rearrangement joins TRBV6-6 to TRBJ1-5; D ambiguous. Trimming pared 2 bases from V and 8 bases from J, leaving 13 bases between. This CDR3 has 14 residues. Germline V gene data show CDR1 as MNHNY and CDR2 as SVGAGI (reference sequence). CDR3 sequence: CASSYGGESKPQHF. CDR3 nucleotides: TGTGCCAGCAGTTACGGTGGGGAGTCCAAGCCCCAGCATTTT.

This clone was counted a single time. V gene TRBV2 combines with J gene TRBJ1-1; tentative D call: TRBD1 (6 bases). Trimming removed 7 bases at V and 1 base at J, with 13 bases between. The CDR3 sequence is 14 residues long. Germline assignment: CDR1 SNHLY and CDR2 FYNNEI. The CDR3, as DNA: TGTGCCAGCATATGGGCCAGGGGGAACACTGAAGCTTTCTTT. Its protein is CASIWARGNTEAFF.

For the CDR3, the DNA is TGTGCCATCAGTGGAAACAGGAATGAAAAACTGTTTTTT. Amino acid sequence: CAISGNRNEKLFF. V and J are TRBV10-3 and TRBJ1-4, with a weak D call TRBD1 (5 bases). Germline V gene sequence: CDR1 ENHRY, CDR2 SYGVKD. There are 13 residues in the CDR3. Deletions cut 4 bases from V and 5 bases from J, with 8 bases between.

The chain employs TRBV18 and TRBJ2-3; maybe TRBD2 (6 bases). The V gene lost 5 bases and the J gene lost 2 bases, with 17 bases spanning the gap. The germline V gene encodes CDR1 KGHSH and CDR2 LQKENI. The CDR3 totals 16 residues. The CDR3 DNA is TGTGCCAGCTCAAAGGCAAATAGCGGACTCACAGATACGCAGTATTTT. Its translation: CASSKANSGLTDTQYF. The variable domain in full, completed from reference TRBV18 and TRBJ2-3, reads NAGVMQNPRHLVRRRGQEARLRCSPMKGHSHVYWYRQLPEEGLKFMVYLQKENIIDESGMPKERFSAEFPKEGPSILRIQQVVRGDSAAYFCASSKANSGLTDTQYFGPGTRLTVL.

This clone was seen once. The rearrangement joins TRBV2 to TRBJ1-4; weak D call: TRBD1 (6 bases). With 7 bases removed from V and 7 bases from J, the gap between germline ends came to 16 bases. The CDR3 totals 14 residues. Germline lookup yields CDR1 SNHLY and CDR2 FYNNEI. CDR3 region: CASNAGGGIEKLFF. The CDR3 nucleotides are TGTGCCAGCAACGCGGGAGGGGGTATTGAAAAACTGTTTTTT.

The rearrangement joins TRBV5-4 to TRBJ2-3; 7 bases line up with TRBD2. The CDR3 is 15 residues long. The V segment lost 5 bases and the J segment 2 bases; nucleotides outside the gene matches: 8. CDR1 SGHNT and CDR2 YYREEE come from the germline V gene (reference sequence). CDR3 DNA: TGTGCCAGCAGGGCAACCGGGACTAACACAGATACGCAGTATTTT. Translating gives CASRATGTNTDTQYF.